The present TCR beta chain was sequenced within a study of cytomegalovirus exposure and HLA in healthy donors. Notes on this clone: No antigen is known for it.

Germline CDR1 reads SGDLS; CDR2 reads YYNGEE. V was cut by 0 bases and J by 0 bases, with 9 bases left in between. The CDR3 covers 15 residues. Study conclusions and caveats: The authors confirmed in vitro that a few CMV-associated chains were specific for CMV antigens. It was reported in a later analysis that an Asian-associated ancestry cluster showed fewer N-insertions than the roughly 710-donor mean. In a later analysis, CMV-associated beta chains were mostly HLA-associated, it appeared.

This PCR relied on a set of 60 Vbeta primers and 13 Jbeta primers. TCRdb keeps only in-frame clones here, not all; method: immunoSEQ multiplex PCR. The table records approximately 160,000 clones, around three quarters of them present only once. Sequenced sample: PBMCs. V usage is TRBV9 and J usage is TRBJ1-2, with D possibly TRBD1 on 5 matching bases. The clonotype originates from a woman between 40 and 50 years old in good health and CMV-seronegative. CDR3 DNA sequence: TGTGCCAGCAGCGTAGCATGGGGGGCTAACTATGGCTACACCTTC. Amino acid sequence: CASSVAWGANYGYTF.